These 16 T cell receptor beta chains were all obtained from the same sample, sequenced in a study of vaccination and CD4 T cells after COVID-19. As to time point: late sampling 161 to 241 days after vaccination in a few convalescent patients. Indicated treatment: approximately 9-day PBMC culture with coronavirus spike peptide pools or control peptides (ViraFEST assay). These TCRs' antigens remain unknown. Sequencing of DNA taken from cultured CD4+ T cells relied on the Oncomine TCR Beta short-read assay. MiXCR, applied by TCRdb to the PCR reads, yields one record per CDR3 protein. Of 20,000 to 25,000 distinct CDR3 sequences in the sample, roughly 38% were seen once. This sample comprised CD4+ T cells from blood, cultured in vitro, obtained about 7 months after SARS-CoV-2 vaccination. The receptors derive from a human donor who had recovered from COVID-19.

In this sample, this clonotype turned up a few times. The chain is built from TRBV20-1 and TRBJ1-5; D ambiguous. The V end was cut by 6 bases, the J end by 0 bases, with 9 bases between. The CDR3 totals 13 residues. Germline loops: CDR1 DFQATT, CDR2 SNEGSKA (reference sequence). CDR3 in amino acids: CSALLYSNQPQHF. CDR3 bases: TGCAGTGCCTTACTTTATAGCAATCAGCCCCAGCATTTT.

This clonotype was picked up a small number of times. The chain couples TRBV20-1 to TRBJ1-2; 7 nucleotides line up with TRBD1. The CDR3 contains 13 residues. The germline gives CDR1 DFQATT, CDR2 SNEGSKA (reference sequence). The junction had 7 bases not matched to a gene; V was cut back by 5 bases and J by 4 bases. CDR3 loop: CSAPGQVSYGYTF. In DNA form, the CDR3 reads TGCAGTGCTCCCGGACAGGTTAGCTATGGCTACACCTTC.

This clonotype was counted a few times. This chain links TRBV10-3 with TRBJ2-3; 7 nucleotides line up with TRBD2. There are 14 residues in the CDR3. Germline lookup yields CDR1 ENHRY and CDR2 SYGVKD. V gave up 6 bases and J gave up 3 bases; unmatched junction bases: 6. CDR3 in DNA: TGTGCCATCAGAGGACTAGGTACAACAGATACGCAGTATTTT. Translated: CAIRGLGTTDTQYF.

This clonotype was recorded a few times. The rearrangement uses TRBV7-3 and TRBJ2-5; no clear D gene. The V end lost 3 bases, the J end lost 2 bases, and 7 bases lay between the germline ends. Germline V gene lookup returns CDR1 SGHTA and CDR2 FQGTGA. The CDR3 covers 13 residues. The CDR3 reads CASSFAGQETQYF. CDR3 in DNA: TGTGCCAGCAGCTTCGCAGGTCAAGAGACCCAGTACTTC.

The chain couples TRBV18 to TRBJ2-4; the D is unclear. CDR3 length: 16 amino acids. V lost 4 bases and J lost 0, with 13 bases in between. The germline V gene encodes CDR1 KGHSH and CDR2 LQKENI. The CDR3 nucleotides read TGTGCCAGCTCACTAGGACGGCTAAAAGCCAAAAACATTCAGTACTTC. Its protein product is CASSLGRLKAKNIQYF.

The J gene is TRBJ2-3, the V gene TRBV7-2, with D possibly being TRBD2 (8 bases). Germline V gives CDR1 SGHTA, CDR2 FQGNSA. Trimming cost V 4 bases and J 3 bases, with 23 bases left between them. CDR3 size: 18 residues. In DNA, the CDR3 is TGTGCCAGCAGCTCACAGGGGAGCGGGAGCTCGATAACAGATACGCAGTATTTT. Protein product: CASSSQGSGSSITDTQYF.

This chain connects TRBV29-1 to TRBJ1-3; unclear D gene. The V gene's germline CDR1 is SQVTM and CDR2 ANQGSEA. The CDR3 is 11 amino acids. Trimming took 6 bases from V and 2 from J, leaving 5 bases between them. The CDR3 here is CSVGAGNTIYF. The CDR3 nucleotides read TGCAGCGTGGGAGCTGGAAACACCATATATTTT.

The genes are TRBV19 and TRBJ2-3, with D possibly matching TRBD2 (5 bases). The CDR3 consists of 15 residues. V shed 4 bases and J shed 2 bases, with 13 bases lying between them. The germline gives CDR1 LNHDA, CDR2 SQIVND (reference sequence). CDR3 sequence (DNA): TGTGCCAGTAGTAATCTAGCCCGATACACAGATACGCAGTATTTT. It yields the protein CASSNLARYTDTQYF. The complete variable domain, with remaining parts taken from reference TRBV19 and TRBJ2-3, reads DGGITQSPKYLFRKEGQNVTLSCEQNLNHDAMYWYRQDPGQGLRLIYYSQIVNDFQKGDIAEGYSVSREKKESFPLTVTSAQKNPTAFYLCASSNLARYTDTQYFGPGTRLTVL.

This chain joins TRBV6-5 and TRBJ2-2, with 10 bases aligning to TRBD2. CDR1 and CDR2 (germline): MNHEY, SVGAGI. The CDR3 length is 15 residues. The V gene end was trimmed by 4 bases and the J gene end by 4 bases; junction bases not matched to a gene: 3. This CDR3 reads CASSFQREGTGELFF. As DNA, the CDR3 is TGTGCCAGCAGTTTCCAGCGGGAGGGCACCGGGGAGCTGTTTTTT.

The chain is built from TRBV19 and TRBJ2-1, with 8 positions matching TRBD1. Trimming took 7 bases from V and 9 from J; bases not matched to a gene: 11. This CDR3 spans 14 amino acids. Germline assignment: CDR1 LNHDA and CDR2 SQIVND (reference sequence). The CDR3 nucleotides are TGTGCCAGTACGGGGCAGGGGGCATTTGGTGAGCAGTTCTTC. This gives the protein CASTGQGAFGEQFF.

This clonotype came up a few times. The CDR3 loop reads CSAQGLAGTYEQYF. The CDR3, as DNA: TGCAGTGCCCAGGGACTAGCGGGAACCTACGAGCAGTACTTC. The chain carries TRBV20-1 and TRBJ2-7, with TRBD2 identical over 13 bases. V lost 6 bases, J lost 2 bases, and 4 bases stayed unmatched. This CDR3 has 14 residues. From germline, CDR1 is DFQATT and CDR2 SNEGSKA (reference sequence).

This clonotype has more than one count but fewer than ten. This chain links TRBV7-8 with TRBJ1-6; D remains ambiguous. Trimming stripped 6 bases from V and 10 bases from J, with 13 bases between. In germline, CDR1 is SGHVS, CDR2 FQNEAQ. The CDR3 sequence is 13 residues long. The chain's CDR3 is CASRISIGSPLHF. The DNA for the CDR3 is TGTGCCAGCAGAATTAGTATAGGGTCACCCCTCCACTTT.

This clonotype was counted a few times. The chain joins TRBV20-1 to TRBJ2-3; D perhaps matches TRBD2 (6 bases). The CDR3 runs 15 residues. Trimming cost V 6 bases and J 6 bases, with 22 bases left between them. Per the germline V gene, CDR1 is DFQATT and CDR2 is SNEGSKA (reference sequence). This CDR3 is CSARTVGRNSDTQYF. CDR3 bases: TGCAGTGCCAGAACGGTCGGGAGAAATTCGGATACGCAGTATTTT.

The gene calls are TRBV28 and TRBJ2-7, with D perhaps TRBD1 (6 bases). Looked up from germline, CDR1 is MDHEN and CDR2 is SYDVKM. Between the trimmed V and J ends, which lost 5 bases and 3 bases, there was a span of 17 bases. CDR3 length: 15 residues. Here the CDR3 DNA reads TGTGCCAGCAGTCGGGCACACGGACAGATCTACGAGCAGTACTTC. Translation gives CASSRAHGQIYEQYF.

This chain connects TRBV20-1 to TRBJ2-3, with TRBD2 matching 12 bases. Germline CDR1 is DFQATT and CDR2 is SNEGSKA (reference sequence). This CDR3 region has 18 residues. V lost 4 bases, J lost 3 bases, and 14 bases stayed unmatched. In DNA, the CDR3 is TGCAGTGCTAACCACCTAGCGGGAGGGCCGAAGGTGACAGATACGCAGTATTTT. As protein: CSANHLAGGPKVTDTQYF.

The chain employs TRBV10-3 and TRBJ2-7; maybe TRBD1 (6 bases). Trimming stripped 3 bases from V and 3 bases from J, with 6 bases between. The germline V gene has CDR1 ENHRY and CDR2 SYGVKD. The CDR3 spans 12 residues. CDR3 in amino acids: CAISDRGYEQYF. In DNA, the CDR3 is TGTGCCATCAGTGACAGGGGCTACGAGCAGTACTTC.